A single sample is the source of the 8 T cell receptor beta chains below, sequenced in a study of radiation and T cells in renal cell carcinoma. This table comes from immunoSEQ multiplex PCR, and its TCRdb copy is limited to in-frame clones, with some not included. Of approximately 23,000 clones listed, over 70% were seen once; the top ten hold 31%. Noted time point: blood 2 weeks post-SBRT. Sample treatment: 15 Gy SBRT to primary tumor, nephrectomy 4 weeks later. This specimen consisted of blood, obtained from a patient whose treatment included radiotherapy and nephrectomy. These receptors all come from a man in his 60s with renal cell carcinoma.

The table lists this clone with a count of one. The CDR3 DNA is TGTGCCAGCAGCGCCGGCGGGACCACCATATATTTT. This gives the protein CASSAGGTTIYF. V and J are TRBV7-2 and TRBJ1-3; possibly TRBD1 for D (5 bases). V lost 5 bases and J 9 bases, leaving 11 bases between the germline ends. CDR1 SGHTA and CDR2 FQGNSA come from the germline V gene. This CDR3 contains 12 residues.

The rearrangement uses TRBV6-5 and TRBJ1-5; TRBD1 aligns across 7 bases. J was trimmed by 4 bases and V by 6 bases; bases with no gene match: 6. The CDR3 contains 14 residues. Germline CDR1 is MNHEY and CDR2 is SVGAGI. The CDR3 coding sequence is TGTGCCAGCAGCGACTCAGGGGGGAATCAGCCCCAGCATTTT. This gives the protein CASSDSGGNQPQHF.

The J gene is TRBJ2-7, the V gene TRBV5-1; D is possibly TRBD2 (7 bases). This CDR3 is 16 amino acids long. Deletions cut 2 bases from V and 0 bases from J, with 15 bases between. The V gene's germline CDR1 is SGHRS and CDR2 YFSETQ. This chain's CDR3 is CASSFQGRDNSYEQYF. The CDR3, as DNA: TGCGCCAGCAGCTTCCAGGGGAGGGATAACTCCTACGAGCAGTACTTC.

The J gene is TRBJ2-4, the V gene TRBV23-1; D uncertain. TRBV23-1 is an ORF; its function is uncertain. The CDR3 consists of 15 residues. V was trimmed by 5 bases and J by 0 bases, leaving 11 bases between them. Written as DNA, the CDR3 is TGCGCCAGCAGTACCTACCCTCTAGCCAAAAACATTCAGTACTTC. It translates to CASSTYPLAKNIQYF.

This chain links TRBV6-1 with TRBJ1-2, with a possible D match to TRBD1 (5 bases). Germline-derived CDR1 and CDR2 are MNHNS and SASEGT. With 2 bases removed from V and 1 base from J, the gap between germline ends came to 23 bases. The CDR3 spans 19 residues. In DNA, the CDR3 is TGTGCCAGCAGTGAACGTGGGATAAGGGGACGGAGACTTAACTATGGCTACACCTTC. This codes for CASSERGIRGRRLNYGYTF.

The chain couples TRBV7-2 to TRBJ1-1; D is unresolved. CDR3 size: 13 residues. Germline CDR1 and CDR2: SGHTA and FQGNSA. Trimming removed 2 bases at V and 1 base at J, with 5 bases between. The CDR3 loop is CASSLPGNTEAFF. CDR3 sequence (DNA): TGTGCCAGCAGCTTACCAGGGAACACTGAAGCTTTCTTT.

The CDR3 coding sequence is TGTGCCACCAGCAGTTTCGGGGGCCGGGACTATGGCTACACCTTC. This encodes CATSSFGGRDYGYTF. The V call is TRBV15, the J call TRBJ1-2, with D possibly matching TRBD1 (6 bases). Germline V gene lookup returns CDR1 LNHNV and CDR2 YYDKDF (reference sequence). Between the trimmed V and J ends, which lost 3 bases and 3 bases, there was a span of 14 bases. The CDR3 runs 15 residues.

V is TRBV14 and J is TRBJ1-3, with 7 bases lining up with TRBD1. V shed 4 bases, J shed 0 bases, and the junction held 0 bases outside the gene matches. CDR3 length equals 14 residues. Germline V lookup: CDR1 SGHDN, CDR2 FVKESK. The DNA of the CDR3 is TGTGCCAGCAGCCGGGACAGCTCTGGAAACACCATATATTTT. Translating gives CASSRDSSGNTIYF. Combining the CDR3 with reference TRBV14 and TRBJ1-3 gives the whole variable domain EAGVTQFPSHSVIEKGQTVTLRCDPISGHDNLYWYRRVMGKEIKFLLHFVKESKQDESGMPNNRFLAERTGGTYSTLKVQPAELEDSGVYFCASSRDSSGNTIYFGEGSWLTVV.